The next 28 T cell receptor beta chains were all read from a single sample in a study of cytotoxic CD8 clonotypes in ibrutinib-treated CLL. Sequenced by immunoSEQ multiplex PCR; TCRdb stores in-frame clones only, minus some. The profile covers about 140,000 clones, with 85% to 95% appearing a single time and about a tenth taken by the ten largest. Sequenced here: PBMCs, sampled after 12 months of ibrutinib treatment. These receptors came from a human donor with chronic lymphocytic leukemia.

This clone was detected once. J is TRBJ1-1 and V is TRBV7-2; no clear D gene. CDR1 and CDR2 from the germline V gene are SGHTA and FQGNSA. The CDR3 is 14 residues long. The germline V and J ends were trimmed by 4 bases and 0 bases, with 9 bases remaining between them. CDR3 nucleotide sequence: TGTGCCAGCAGCTCTAGAGCGGTGAACACTGAAGCTTTCTTT. Its translation: CASSSRAVNTEAFF. The whole variable domain, remainder taken from reference TRBV7-2 and TRBJ1-1, is GAGVSQSPSNKVTEKGKDVELRCDPISGHTALYWYRQSLGQGLEFLIYFQGNSAPDKSGLPSDRFSAERTGGSVSTLTIQRTQQEDSAVYLCASSSRAVNTEAFFGQGTRLTVV.

This clone was picked up one time. The chain links TRBV23-1 to TRBJ2-5; D gene uncertain. TRBV23-1 qualifies as an ORF whose function is uncertain. With 0 bases removed from V and 1 base from J, the gap between germline ends came to 21 bases. The length of the CDR3 is 19 residues. The CDR3 nucleotides are TGCGCCAGCAGTCAATCGGGGAAAGCCGCAGGTAACTTCCAAGAGACCCAGTACTTC. Protein sequence: CASSQSGKAAGNFQETQYF.

V gene TRBV14 combines with J gene TRBJ2-7; 7 positions match TRBD2. CDR1 SGHDN and CDR2 FVKESK come from the germline V gene. CDR3 length: 14 amino acids. The V and J ends lost 4 bases and 2 bases, in that order; junction bases with no gene match: 5. CDR3 loop: CASSPPGLPYEQYF. CDR3 coding DNA: TGTGCCAGCAGCCCTCCGGGACTACCCTACGAGCAGTACTTC.

This clone was recorded only once. The chain joins TRBV6-5 to TRBJ2-7, with D possibly being TRBD2 (6 bases). Per the germline V gene, CDR1 is MNHEY and CDR2 is SVGAGI. V was cut by 7 bases and J by 2 bases, with 15 bases left in between. This CDR3 contains 14 residues. This chain's CDR3 is CASKVDGGTYEQYF. Here the CDR3 DNA reads TGTGCCAGCAAAGTAGACGGGGGAACCTACGAGCAGTACTTC.

V gene TRBV28 combines with J gene TRBJ1-2; 9 nucleotides line up with TRBD1. The V and J ends lost 6 bases and 5 bases, in that order; junction bases with no gene match: 7. The V gene's germline CDR1 is MDHEN and CDR2 SYDVKM. The CDR3 is 14 amino acids. CDR3 nucleotides: TGTGCCAGCAGAGACGGGACAGGGAGTTATGGCTACACCTTC. The encoded protein is CASRDGTGSYGYTF.

The chain joins TRBV18 to TRBJ1-3; a possible D gene is TRBD1 (6 bases). The CDR3 is made up of 14 amino acids. The germline gives CDR1 KGHSH, CDR2 LQKENI. V was pared by 3 bases and J by 0 bases, with 6 bases between. The CDR3 region has the DNA TGTGCCAGCTCACCGGACAGCTCTGGAAACACCATATATTTT. Translating it yields CASSPDSSGNTIYF.

This sequence joins TRBV19 and TRBJ2-3; TRBD2 might be the D (5 bases). Per the germline V gene, CDR1 is LNHDA and CDR2 is SQIVND (reference sequence). The CDR3 covers 14 residues. The V and J ends lost 8 bases and 2 bases respectively, with 14 bases between them. The CDR3 is CASSMGVPTDTQYF. CDR3 in DNA: TGTGCCAGTTCCATGGGAGTACCCACAGATACGCAGTATTTT.

V usage is TRBV11-3 and J usage is TRBJ2-1; a weak D match, TRBD2 (5 bases). In germline, CDR1 is SGHNT, CDR2 YENEEA. This CDR3 comprises 16 residues. Deletions cut 5 bases from V and 9 bases from J, with 23 bases between. The CDR3 region is CASSLGGRQGEGEQFF. The DNA for the CDR3 is TGTGCCAGCAGCCTAGGAGGACGCCAAGGCGAGGGTGAGCAGTTCTTC.

This rearrangement joins TRBV28 to TRBJ1-2, with no clear D. V lost 6 bases and J 0 bases, leaving 11 bases between the germline ends. CDR1 is MDHEN and CDR2 is SYDVKM in the germline V gene. There are 14 residues in the CDR3. The CDR3 DNA follows: TGTGCCAGCAGATACTATGCGCCTAACTATGGCTACACCTTC. This encodes CASRYYAPNYGYTF.

This clone was counted a few times. V is TRBV2 and J is TRBJ2-7, with D tentatively TRBD1 or TRBD2 (5 bases each). CDR3 length: 13 amino acids. Trimming pared 3 bases from V and 2 bases from J, leaving 8 bases between. Germline assignment: CDR1 SNHLY and CDR2 FYNNEI. The DNA of the CDR3 is TGTGCCAGCAGTGATCAGGGAGCCTACGAGCAGTACTTC. Residues: CASSDQGAYEQYF.

CDR3 in DNA: TGCGCCAGCAGCTTGGCGATGGGGATGCCTAACTATGGCTACACCTTC. Its protein is CASSLAMGMPNYGYTF. The chain joins TRBV5-1 to TRBJ1-2; D is undetermined. Between the trimmed V and J ends, which lost 0 bases and 0 bases, there was a span of 12 bases. The CDR3 is made up of 16 amino acids. CDR1 and CDR2 from the germline V gene are SGHRS and YFSETQ. Combining the CDR3 with reference TRBV5-1 and TRBJ1-2 gives the whole variable domain KAGVTQTPRYLIKTRGQQVTLSCSPISGHRSVSWYQQTPGQGLQFLFEYFSETQRNKGNFPGRFSGRQFSNSRSEMNVSTLELGDSALYLCASSLAMGMPNYGYTFGSGTRLTVV.

This clone was seen a single time. The chain combines TRBV28 with TRBJ1-5, with no clear D. The CDR3 totals 14 residues. Germline V CDR1 and CDR2: MDHEN, SYDVKM. Trimming cost V 3 bases and J 6 bases, with 12 bases left between them. CDR3 in amino acids: CASSFPRSRQPQHF. CDR3 coding DNA: TGTGCCAGCAGTTTTCCGCGATCCCGTCAGCCCCAGCATTTT. Full variable domain (missing parts from reference TRBV28 and TRBJ1-5): DVKVTQSSRYLVKRTGEKVFLECVQDMDHENMFWYRQDPGLGLRLIYFSYDVKMKEKGDIPEGYSVSREKKERFSLILESASTNQTSMYLCASSFPRSRQPQHFGDGTRLSIL.

This clone showed up just once. The chain carries TRBV7-3 and TRBJ2-3; unclear D gene. CDR1 and CDR2 (germline): SGHTA, FQGTGA. Trimming pared 5 bases from V and 0 bases from J, leaving 9 bases between. This CDR3 is built from 14 residues. Here the CDR3 DNA reads TGTGCCAGCAGCGCCCTAGAAAGCACAGATACGCAGTATTTT. This codes for CASSALESTDTQYF.

The chain carries TRBV28 and TRBJ2-7; D remains ambiguous. This CDR3 has 10 amino acids. Per the germline V gene, CDR1 is MDHEN and CDR2 is SYDVKM. V was cut by 8 bases and J by 5 bases, with 7 bases left in between. CDR3 DNA: TGTGCCAGCGGCCGAGACGAGCAGTACTTC. It is translated as CASGRDEQYF.

The V and J genes are TRBV28 and TRBJ1-5; 8 bases line up with TRBD1. Losses at the gene ends were 6 bases for V and 6 bases for J; bases not matched to a gene: 10. The CDR3 extends over 15 amino acids. Germline values: CDR1 MDHEN, CDR2 SYDVKM. CDR3 loop: CASSLDRASLQPQHF. The DNA of the CDR3 is TGTGCCAGCAGCCTGGACAGGGCGAGTCTTCAGCCCCAGCATTTT.

The chain uses TRBV18 and TRBJ1-5, with TRBD1 as a possible D gene (5 bases). CDR1 is KGHSH and CDR2 is LQKENI in the germline V gene. V lost 3 bases and J lost 9, with 15 bases in between. This CDR3 spans 14 amino acids. The chain's CDR3 is CASSPEDSGGPQHF. DNA of the CDR3: TGTGCCAGCTCACCCGAAGACAGTGGCGGGCCCCAGCATTTT. Full variable domain (remainder filled in from reference TRBV18 and TRBJ1-5): NAGVMQNPRHLVRRRGQEARLRCSPMKGHSHVYWYRQLPEEGLKFMVYLQKENIIDESGMPKERFSAEFPKEGPSILRIQQVVRGDSAAYFCASSPEDSGGPQHFGDGTRLSIL.

The rearrangement uses TRBV2 and TRBJ2-2; TRBD2 might be the D (5 bases). Germline V gives CDR1 SNHLY, CDR2 FYNNEI. The CDR3 extends over 13 amino acids. Trimming shortened V by 9 bases and J by 3 bases, and 11 bases separated the two germline ends. The CDR3 spells CASRGSYTGELFF. The DNA for the CDR3 is TGTGCCAGTAGAGGGTCCTACACCGGGGAGCTGTTTTTT.

The CDR3 DNA is TGTGCCAGTACCCCACGGGCTCCGACAAGCTCCTACGAGCAGTACTTC. Its protein is CASTPRAPTSSYEQYF. The chain has TRBV19 and TRBJ2-7; D is undetermined. V was pared by 7 bases and J by 0 bases, with 19 bases between. The CDR3 spans 16 residues. Germline-derived CDR1 and CDR2 are LNHDA and SQIVND (reference sequence).

This clone has only one observation. The rearrangement uses TRBV27 and TRBJ2-7; the D is unclear. Germline V gene sequence: CDR1 MNHEY, CDR2 SMNVEV (reference sequence). V was shortened by 5 bases and J by 2 bases, with 19 bases between the two germline ends. This CDR3 comprises 16 residues. The CDR3 DNA reads as TGTGCCAGCAGTCCCATCTGGAGCGTTGGGGCCTACGAGCAGTACTTC. Translating it yields CASSPIWSVGAYEQYF.

The genes are TRBV29-1 and TRBJ2-5; D gene unclear. The CDR3 contains 13 residues. V lost 7 bases and J lost 4, with 16 bases in between. The germline V gene has CDR1 SQVTM and CDR2 ANQGSEA. The CDR3 bases are TGCAGCGCTCAACCCCAAGGTGGAGAGACCCAGTACTTC. This encodes CSAQPQGGETQYF.

J is TRBJ2-7 and V is TRBV7-6; D may be TRBD1 or TRBD2 (5 bases each). V lost 5 bases to trimming and J lost 3 bases, with 14 bases between them. The CDR3 length is 14 residues. The V gene's germline CDR1 is SGHVS and CDR2 FNYEAQ. The CDR3 DNA reads as TGTGCCAGCAGCCCACGCGGTGGGGGCTACGAGCAGTACTTC. Its protein is CASSPRGGGYEQYF.

The chain has TRBV2 and TRBJ2-5, with D possibly matching TRBD1 (6 bases). The CDR3 spans 14 residues. With 7 bases removed from V and 3 bases from J, the gap between germline ends came to 15 bases. Germline assignment: CDR1 SNHLY and CDR2 FYNNEI. Here the CDR3 reads CASNTRTDKETQYF. The CDR3 DNA is TGTGCCAGCAATACCCGGACAGACAAAGAGACCCAGTACTTC.

The rearrangement links TRBV19 to TRBJ1-1, with a possible D match to TRBD1 (6 bases). CDR3 length equals 16 residues. From germline, CDR1 is LNHDA and CDR2 SQIVND (reference sequence). V lost 2 bases and J lost 2, with 15 bases in between. As DNA, the CDR3 is TGTGCCAGTAGTATAATGTCGACCAGGGGAAACACTGAAGCTTTCTTT. It specifies CASSIMSTRGNTEAFF.

V and J are TRBV7-2 and TRBJ1-2; D is undetermined. The germline V and J ends were trimmed by 2 bases and 0 bases, with 7 bases remaining between them. Germline V CDR1 and CDR2: SGHTA, FQGNSA. This CDR3 spans 14 amino acids. The chain's CDR3 is CASSLPPTNYGYTF. The CDR3 DNA follows: TGTGCCAGCAGCTTACCCCCAACTAACTATGGCTACACCTTC.

V usage is TRBV28 and J usage is TRBJ2-1; D is perhaps TRBD2 (6 bases). The CDR3 has 15 residues. CDR1 is MDHEN, CDR2 SYDVKM, per germline. V gave up 5 bases and J gave up 8 bases, with 19 bases separating them. For the CDR3, the DNA is TGTGCCAGCAGTCCTAGAAGCCGGGAGCGGGATGAGCAGTTCTTC. This codes for CASSPRSRERDEQFF.

The CDR3 bases are TGTGCCAGCAGCCAAGTTAGCGGGAGCGGCTACGAGCAGTACTTC. Translation: CASSQVSGSGYEQYF. The J gene is TRBJ2-7, the V gene TRBV4-2; 9 positions agree with TRBD2. Trimming cost V 1 base and J 3 bases; bases outside gene matches: 4. CDR1 and CDR2 from the germline V gene are LGHNA and YNFKEQ. The CDR3 has 15 residues.

The chain uses TRBV9 and TRBJ2-7; the D gene could be TRBD1 or TRBD2 (5 bases each). Germline lookup yields CDR1 SGDLS and CDR2 YYNGEE. The CDR3 consists of 14 residues. V dropped 7 bases and J dropped 2 bases, with 16 bases sitting between them. CDR3 in amino acids: CASSSGTSPYEQYF. The CDR3 nucleotides read TGTGCCAGCTCATCCGGGACCTCACCCTACGAGCAGTACTTC. Supplemented by reference TRBV9 and TRBJ2-7, the full variable domain reads DSGVTQTPKHLITATGQRVTLRCSPRSGDLSVYWYQQSLDQGLQFLIQYYNGEERAKGNILERFSAQQFPDLHSELNLSSLELGDSALYFCASSSGTSPYEQYFGPGTRLTVT.

The chain is built from TRBV6-1 and TRBJ2-5, with 8 bases lining up with TRBD2. The CDR3 length is 15 residues. With V trimmed by 9 bases and J by 0 bases, 9 bases remained unmatched. Germline CDR1 is MNHNS and CDR2 is SASEGT. CDR3 loop: CASQTASGYQETQYF. CDR3 in DNA: TGTGCCAGTCAAACAGCTAGCGGGTACCAAGAGACCCAGTACTTC.